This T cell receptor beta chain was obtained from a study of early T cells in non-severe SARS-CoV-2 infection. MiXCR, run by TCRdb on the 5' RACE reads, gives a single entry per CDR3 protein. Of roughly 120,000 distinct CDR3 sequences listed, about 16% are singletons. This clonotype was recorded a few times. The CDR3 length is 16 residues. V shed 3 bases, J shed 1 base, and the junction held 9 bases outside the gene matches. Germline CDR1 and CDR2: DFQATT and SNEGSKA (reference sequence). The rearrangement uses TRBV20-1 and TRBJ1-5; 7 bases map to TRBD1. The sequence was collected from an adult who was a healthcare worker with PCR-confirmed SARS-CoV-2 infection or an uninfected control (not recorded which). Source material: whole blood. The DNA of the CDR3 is TGCAGTGCTAGGGAGGAGAGGGGGCTCAGCAATCAGCCCCAGCATTTT. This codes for CSAREERGLSNQPQHF.